The 23 T cell receptor beta chains below all came from one sample that was sequenced in a study of blood T cell repertoires in COVID-19. The table came from immunoSEQ multiplex PCR; TCRdb's copy has only in-frame clones and leaves some out. Of 150,000 to 200,000 clones in the sample, around 95% are singletons; the top ten hold 0.76%. The material sequenced was peripheral blood. These receptors all stem from a man under 40 with COVID-19, enrolled during active disease.

The CDR3 here is CASSQDGAHTEAFF. CDR3 DNA: TGTGCCAGCAGCCAAGATGGAGCTCACACTGAAGCTTTCTTT. The chain employs TRBV3-1 (or the pseudogene TRBV3-2) and TRBJ1-1, with D uncertain. CDR1 and CDR2 (germline): LGHDT, YNNKEL (reference sequence). The CDR3 is 14 amino acids. Trimming cost V 0 bases and J 3 bases, with 8 bases left between them.

This sequence joins TRBV19 and TRBJ2-5; a possible D gene is TRBD2 (6 bases). The CDR3 is 13 amino acids. Trimming removed 3 bases from V and 5 bases from J, with 10 bases in between. Germline V gene data show CDR1 as LNHDA and CDR2 as SQIVND (reference sequence). The chain's CDR3 is CASSIPGRETQYF. In nucleotides, the CDR3 is TGTGCCAGTAGTATCCCAGGGAGGGAGACCCAGTACTTC.

The chain carries TRBV7-7 and TRBJ2-5, with 10 bases that match TRBD2. The CDR3 has 16 amino acids. Trimming at V came to 1 base and at J to 0 bases, leaving 2 bases not matched to a gene. Germline assignment: CDR1 SSHAT and CDR2 FNYEAQ (reference sequence). CDR3 nucleotides: TGTGCCAGCAGCTTAGGGCTAGCGGGGGACCAAGAGACCCAGTACTTC. Translated, it gives CASSLGLAGDQETQYF.

CDR3 residues: CASSLHQGIGSPLHF. DNA for the CDR3: TGTGCCAGCAGCTTACATCAGGGAATCGGCTCACCCCTCCACTTT. The rearrangement uses TRBV13 and TRBJ1-6, with D perhaps matching TRBD1 (5 bases). Per the germline V gene, CDR1 is PRHDT and CDR2 is FYEKMQ (reference sequence). The CDR3 length is 15 residues. V lost 2 bases and J 10 bases, leaving 15 bases between the germline ends.

This clone showed up just a few times. The chain recombines TRBV30 with TRBJ2-5, with D possibly being TRBD1 (6 bases). From germline, CDR1 is GTSNPN and CDR2 SVGIG (reference sequence). This CDR3 spans 15 amino acids. V shed 2 bases and J shed 1 base, with 14 bases lying between them. This chain's CDR3 is CAWSPNGQTQETQYF. The CDR3 DNA reads TGTGCCTGGAGTCCAAATGGACAGACCCAAGAGACCCAGTACTTC.

The rearrangement uses TRBV5-6 and TRBJ2-5; a weak D match, TRBD1 (6 bases). Germline lookup yields CDR1 SGHDT and CDR2 YYEEEE. The CDR3 totals 16 residues. The ends were cut back, 0 bases at V and 1 base at J, with 13 bases in the middle. CDR3 amino acids: CASSLAGTTFQETQYF. The CDR3 DNA reads TGTGCCAGCAGCTTGGCCGGGACAACATTCCAAGAGACCCAGTACTTC.

The chain couples TRBV5-4 to TRBJ2-2; D not certain. Trimming cost V 4 bases and J 1 base, with 8 bases left between them. CDR1 is SGHNT, CDR2 YYREEE, per germline (reference sequence). The CDR3 loop spans 14 amino acids. The CDR3 region has the DNA TGTGCCAGCAGCCCCCCAGGGAACACCGGGGAGCTGTTTTTT. As protein: CASSPPGNTGELFF.

The rearrangement uses TRBV3-1 (or the pseudogene TRBV3-2) and TRBJ1-1, with D possibly matching TRBD1 (6 bases). CDR1 and CDR2 (germline): LGHDT, YNNKEL (reference sequence). The CDR3 covers 12 residues. Trimming shortened V by 5 bases and J by 11 bases, and 15 bases separated the two germline ends. The CDR3 loop is CASSFEGGTAFF. In nucleotides, the CDR3 is TGTGCCAGCAGCTTCGAGGGGGGGACGGCTTTCTTT.

Regarding this clone: Sequence at one end of the junction differs from germline and may be a read error. The chain links TRBV6-2 or TRBV6-3 to TRBJ2-5, with 10 bases matching TRBD1. Germline lookup yields CDR1 MNHEY and CDR2 SVGEGT. The CDR3 has 17 residues. Here the CDR3 reads CASSYSPGDRGPEAQYF. The CDR3 bases are TGTGCCAGCAGTTACTCCCCCGGGGACAGGGGTCCAGAGGCCCAGTACTTC.

This chain links TRBV7-9 with TRBJ2-3; 7 bases agree with TRBD1. This CDR3 has 19 residues. The J segment lost 1 base and the V segment lost 0 bases, leaving 13 bases of the junction unmatched. CDR1 is SEHNR, CDR2 FQNEAQ, per germline (reference sequence). The CDR3 DNA sequence: TGTGCCAGCAGCTTAGCTTGGACAGGATATAGAGGACGCACAGATACGCAGTATTTT. Amino acids: CASSLAWTGYRGRTDTQYF. Full variable domain (missing parts from reference TRBV7-9 and TRBJ2-3): DTGVSQNPRHKITKRGQNVTFRCDPISEHNRLYWYRQTLGQGPEFLTYFQNEAQLEKSRLLSDRFSAERPKGSFSTLEIQRTEQGDSAMYLCASSLAWTGYRGRTDTQYFGPGTRLTVL.

V usage is TRBV6-5 and J usage is TRBJ2-1; TRBD2 matches 9 bases. This CDR3 has 15 residues. J gave up 9 bases and V 0 bases, and 6 bases lay outside the gene matches. Germline CDR1 MNHEY, CDR2 SVGAGI. The CDR3 DNA reads as TGTGCCAGCAGTTACTCGCGGCGGGGGGGCGGTGAGCAGTTCTTC. Translation gives CASSYSRRGGGEQFF.

In this sample, this clone turned up once. The rearrangement links TRBV6-5 to TRBJ1-4, with 8 bases aligning to TRBD1. V was pared by 5 bases and J by 12 bases, with 8 bases of the junction left unmatched. The CDR3 loop spans 13 amino acids. Looked up from germline, CDR1 is MNHEY and CDR2 is SVGAGI. CDR3 sequence (DNA): TGTGCCAGCAGTCCGTCGACAGGGGTGGAACTGTTTTTT. Its protein is CASSPSTGVELFF.

This chain links TRBV10-3 with TRBJ1-1; 8 bases are a match to TRBD1. The V segment lost 11 bases and the J segment 6 bases; nucleotides outside the gene matches: 8. Per the germline V gene, CDR1 is ENHRY and CDR2 is SYGVKD. The CDR3 totals 12 residues. The CDR3 reads CASHRGEAEAFF. The CDR3 nucleotides are TGTGCCTCCCACAGGGGGGAGGCTGAAGCTTTCTTT.

V and J are TRBV27 and TRBJ1-1, with D hard to call. Between the trimmed V and J ends, which lost 8 bases and 1 base, there was a span of 11 bases. Germline lookup yields CDR1 MNHEY and CDR2 SMNVEV (reference sequence). CDR3 length equals 13 residues. CDR3 DNA: TGTGCCAGCTCGAGTCAGGAGAACACTGAAGCTTTCTTT. It specifies CASSSQENTEAFF.

This clone showed up just once. The sample contains more than one DNA sequence encoding this CDR3. CDR3 in amino acids: CASSEQVGEQYF. The CDR3 region has the DNA TGTGCCAGCAGTGAACAGGTGGGCGAGCAGTACTTC. V usage is TRBV6-1 and J usage is TRBJ2-7, with D unclear. CDR3 size: 12 residues. The germline V gene has CDR1 MNHNS and CDR2 SASEGT. Trimming cost V 2 bases and J 6 bases, with 8 bases left between them.

The chain links TRBV7-9 to TRBJ1-5; 8 nucleotides match TRBD1. With 1 base clipped from V and 6 bases from J, the junction kept 8 bases outside the gene matches. The length of the CDR3 is 16 residues. Germline values: CDR1 SEHNR, CDR2 FQNEAQ (reference sequence). CDR3: CASSLGGTGGGQPQHF. In nucleotides, the CDR3 is TGTGCCAGCAGCTTAGGAGGGACAGGCGGTGGTCAGCCCCAGCATTTT.

The V call is TRBV27, the J call TRBJ1-2, with a weak D call TRBD1 (5 bases). There are 14 residues in the CDR3. The germline gives CDR1 MNHEY, CDR2 SMNVEV (reference sequence). Trimming pared 5 bases from V and 0 bases from J, leaving 10 bases between. This CDR3 is CASSPSTANYGYTF. CDR3 DNA: TGTGCCAGCAGTCCCTCGACAGCTAACTATGGCTACACCTTC.

V gene TRBV29-1 combines with J gene TRBJ1-3; D unclear. The V gene lost 6 bases and the J gene lost 1 base, with 10 bases spanning the gap. The CDR3 has 13 amino acids. Germline CDR1 SQVTM, CDR2 ANQGSEA. The CDR3: CSVHGDSGNTIYF. In DNA form, the CDR3 reads TGCAGCGTCCACGGAGATTCTGGAAACACCATATATTTT.

This sequence joins TRBV6-1 and TRBJ2-7; unclear D gene. Trimming took 0 bases from V and 9 from J, leaving 21 bases between them. CDR3 length: 16 residues. Germline V CDR1 and CDR2: MNHNS, SASEGT. Here the CDR3 DNA reads TGTGCCAGCAGTGAAGCGAGCAGGCTCTTCAACCGCGCGCAGTACTTC. It codes for CASSEASRLFNRAQYF.

Only one count was recorded for this clone. The chain combines TRBV2 with TRBJ2-3, with TRBD2 matching 15 bases. The trim removed 10 bases at V and 3 bases at J, leaving 11 bases unmatched. The CDR3 is made up of 17 amino acids. Germline CDR1 is SNHLY and CDR2 is FYNNEI. CDR3 DNA: TGTGCCACCGCCCGCTGGACTAGCGGGGGGGGGACAGATACGCAGTATTTT. This translates into CATARWTSGGGTDTQYF.

The CDR3 nucleotides read TGCAGCGTCCCGGGACAGTTGTTCGCCCAGTACTTC. Translated, it gives CSVPGQLFAQYF. This chain connects TRBV29-1 to TRBJ2-5, with 7 bases identical to TRBD1. The CDR3 is 12 residues long. Losses at the gene ends were 6 bases for V and 9 bases for J; bases not matched to a gene: 10. Germline CDR1 and CDR2: SQVTM and ANQGSEA.

The gene calls are TRBV27 and TRBJ2-7; D ambiguous. Germline CDR1 is MNHEY and CDR2 is SMNVEV (reference sequence). The CDR3 spans 11 residues. V lost 7 bases to trimming and J lost 4 bases, with 8 bases between them. The CDR3 DNA follows: TGTGCCAGCACCCGAGGATACGAGCAGTACTTC. Translating it yields CASTRGYEQYF.

The chain couples TRBV15 to TRBJ2-5, with a possible D match to TRBD1 (6 bases). Deletions cut 0 bases from V and 5 bases from J, with 10 bases between. The CDR3 is 14 residues long. Germline V gene sequence: CDR1 LNHNV, CDR2 YYDKDF (reference sequence). CDR3 nucleotide sequence: TGTGCCACCAGCAGAGATCTGGGGGCCGAGACCCAGTACTTC. It codes for CATSRDLGAETQYF.